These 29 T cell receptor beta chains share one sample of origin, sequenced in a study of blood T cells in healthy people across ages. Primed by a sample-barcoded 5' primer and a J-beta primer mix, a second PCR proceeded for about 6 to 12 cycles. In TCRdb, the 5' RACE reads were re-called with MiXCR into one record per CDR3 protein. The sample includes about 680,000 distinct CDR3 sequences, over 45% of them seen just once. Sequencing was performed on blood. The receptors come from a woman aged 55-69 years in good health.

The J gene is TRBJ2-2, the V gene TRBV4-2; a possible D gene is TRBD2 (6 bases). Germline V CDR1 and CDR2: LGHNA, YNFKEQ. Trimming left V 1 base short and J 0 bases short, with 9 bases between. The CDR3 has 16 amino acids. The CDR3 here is CASSQASESNTGELFF. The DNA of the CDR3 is TGTGCCAGCAGCCAAGCTAGCGAGTCGAACACCGGGGAGCTGTTTTTT.

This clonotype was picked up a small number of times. CDR3 sequence: CASSLTGYSYEQYF. CDR3 sequence (DNA): TGTGCCAGCAGCCTGACGGGGTACTCCTACGAGCAGTACTTC. The chain combines TRBV3-1 with TRBJ2-7, with D possibly TRBD2 on 5 matching bases. Germline values: CDR1 LGHDT, CDR2 YNNKEL (reference sequence). V was trimmed by 4 bases and J by 0 bases, leaving 10 bases between them. The CDR3 contains 14 residues.

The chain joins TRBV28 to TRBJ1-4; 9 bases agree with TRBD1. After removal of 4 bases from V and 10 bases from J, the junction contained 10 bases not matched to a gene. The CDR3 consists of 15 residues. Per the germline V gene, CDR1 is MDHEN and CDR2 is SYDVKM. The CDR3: CASSSTGQGFGKLFF. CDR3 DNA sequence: TGTGCCAGCAGTTCAACGGGACAGGGCTTCGGAAAACTGTTTTTT. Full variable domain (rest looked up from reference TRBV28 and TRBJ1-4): DVKVTQSSRYLVKRTGEKVFLECVQDMDHENMFWYRQDPGLGLRLIYFSYDVKMKEKGDIPEGYSVSREKKERFSLILESASTNQTSMYLCASSSTGQGFGKLFFGSGTQLSVL.

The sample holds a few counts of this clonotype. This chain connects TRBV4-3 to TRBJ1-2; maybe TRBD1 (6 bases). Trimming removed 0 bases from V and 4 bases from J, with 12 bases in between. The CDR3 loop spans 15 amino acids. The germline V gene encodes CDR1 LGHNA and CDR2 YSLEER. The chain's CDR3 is CASSQEGGASYGYTF. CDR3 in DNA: TGCGCCAGCAGCCAAGAAGGGGGGGCCAGCTATGGCTACACCTTC.

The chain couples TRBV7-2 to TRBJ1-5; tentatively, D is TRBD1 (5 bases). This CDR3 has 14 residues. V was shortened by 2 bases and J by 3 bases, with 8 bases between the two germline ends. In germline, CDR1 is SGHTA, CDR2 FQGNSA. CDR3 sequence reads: CASSLQGNNQPQHF. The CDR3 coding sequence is TGTGCCAGCAGCTTACAGGGCAACAATCAGCCCCAGCATTTT.

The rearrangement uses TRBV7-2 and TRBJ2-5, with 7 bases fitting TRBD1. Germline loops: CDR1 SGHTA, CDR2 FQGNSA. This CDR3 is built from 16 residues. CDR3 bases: TGTGCTCGCAGCCCAAACCCCCCGGGACAGCAAGAGACCCAGTACTTC. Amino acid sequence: CARSPNPPGQQETQYF.

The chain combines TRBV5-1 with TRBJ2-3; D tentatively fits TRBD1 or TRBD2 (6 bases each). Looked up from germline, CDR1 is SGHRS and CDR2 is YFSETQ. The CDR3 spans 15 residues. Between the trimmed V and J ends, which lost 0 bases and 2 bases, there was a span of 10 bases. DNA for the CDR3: TGCGCCAGCAGCTTGGAGGGGGGATTCACAGATACGCAGTATTTT. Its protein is CASSLEGGFTDTQYF.

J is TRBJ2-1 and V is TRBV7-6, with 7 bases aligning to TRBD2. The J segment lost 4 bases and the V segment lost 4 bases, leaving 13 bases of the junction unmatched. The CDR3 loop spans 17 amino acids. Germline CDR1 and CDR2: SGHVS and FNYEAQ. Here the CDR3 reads CASSSVMGGSTYNEQFF. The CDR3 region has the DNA TGTGCCAGCAGCTCCGTTATGGGCGGGAGTACATACAATGAGCAGTTCTTC.

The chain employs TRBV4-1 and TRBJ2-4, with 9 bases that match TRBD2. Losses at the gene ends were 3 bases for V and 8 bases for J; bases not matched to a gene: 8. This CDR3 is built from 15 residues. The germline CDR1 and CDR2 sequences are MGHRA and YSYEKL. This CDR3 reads CASSHYGGRADIQYF. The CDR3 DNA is TGCGCCAGCAGCCACTACGGCGGGAGGGCAGACATTCAGTACTTC.

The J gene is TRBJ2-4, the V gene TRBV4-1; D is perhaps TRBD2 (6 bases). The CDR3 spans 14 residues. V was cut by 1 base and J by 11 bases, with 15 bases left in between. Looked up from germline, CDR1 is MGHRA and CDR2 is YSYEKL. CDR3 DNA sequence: TGCGCCAGCAGCCAAGGTGGTGGCGGGGATGTTCAGTACTTC. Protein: CASSQGGGGDVQYF.

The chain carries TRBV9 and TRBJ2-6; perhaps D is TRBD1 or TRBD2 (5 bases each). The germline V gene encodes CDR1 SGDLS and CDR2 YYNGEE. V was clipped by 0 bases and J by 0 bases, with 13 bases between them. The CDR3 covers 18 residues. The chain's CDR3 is CASSVGLGPRSGANVLTF. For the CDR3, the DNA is TGTGCCAGCAGCGTAGGTCTGGGACCCCGCTCTGGGGCCAACGTCCTGACTTTC.

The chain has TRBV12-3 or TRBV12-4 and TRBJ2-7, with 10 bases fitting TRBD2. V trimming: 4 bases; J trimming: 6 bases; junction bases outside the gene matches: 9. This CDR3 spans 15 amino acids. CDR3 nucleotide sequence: TGTGCCAGCAGTTATCGCCTAGCGGGAGCCTTCGAGCAGTACTTC. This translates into CASSYRLAGAFEQYF.

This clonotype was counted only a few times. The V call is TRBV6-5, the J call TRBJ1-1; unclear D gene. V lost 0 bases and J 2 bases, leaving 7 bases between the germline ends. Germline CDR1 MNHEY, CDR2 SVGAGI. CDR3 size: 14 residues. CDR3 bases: TGTGCCAGCAGTTACTCGGGGAGAAACACTGAAGCTTTCTTT. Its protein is CASSYSGRNTEAFF.

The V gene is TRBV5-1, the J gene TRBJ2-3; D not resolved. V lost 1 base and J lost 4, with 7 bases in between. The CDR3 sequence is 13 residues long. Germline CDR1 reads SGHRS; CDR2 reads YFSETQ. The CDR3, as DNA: TGCGCCAGCAGCTTGTTCGGCTCAGATACGCAGTATTTT. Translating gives CASSLFGSDTQYF.

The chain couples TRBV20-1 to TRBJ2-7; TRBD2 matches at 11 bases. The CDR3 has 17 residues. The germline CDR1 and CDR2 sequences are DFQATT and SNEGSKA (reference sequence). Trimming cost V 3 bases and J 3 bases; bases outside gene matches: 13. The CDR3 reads CSASGSKGLADYYEQYF. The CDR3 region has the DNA TGCAGTGCTAGCGGGAGCAAGGGACTAGCGGATTACTACGAGCAGTACTTC.

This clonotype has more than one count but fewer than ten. The CDR3 protein is CASSLDFTEQYF. The CDR3 DNA reads TGTGCCAGCAGCCTAGACTTCACCGAGCAGTACTTC. V is TRBV5-6 and J is TRBJ2-7; the D is unclear. Trimming pared 4 bases from V and 6 bases from J, leaving 11 bases between. Germline CDR1 is SGHDT and CDR2 is YYEEEE. The CDR3 has 12 amino acids.

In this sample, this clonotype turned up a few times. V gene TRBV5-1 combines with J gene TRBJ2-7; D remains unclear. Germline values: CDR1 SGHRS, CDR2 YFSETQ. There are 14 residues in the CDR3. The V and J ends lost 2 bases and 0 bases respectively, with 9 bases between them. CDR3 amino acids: CASSLQSGSYEQYF. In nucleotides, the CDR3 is TGCGCCAGCAGCTTACAGTCTGGCTCCTACGAGCAGTACTTC.

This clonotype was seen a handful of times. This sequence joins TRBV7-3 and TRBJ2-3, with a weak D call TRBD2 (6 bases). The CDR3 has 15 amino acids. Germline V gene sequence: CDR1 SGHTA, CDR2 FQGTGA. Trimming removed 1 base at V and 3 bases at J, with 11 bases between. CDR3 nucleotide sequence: TGTGCCAGCAGCTTAATGGGCGGGATGACAGATACGCAGTATTTT. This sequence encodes CASSLMGGMTDTQYF.

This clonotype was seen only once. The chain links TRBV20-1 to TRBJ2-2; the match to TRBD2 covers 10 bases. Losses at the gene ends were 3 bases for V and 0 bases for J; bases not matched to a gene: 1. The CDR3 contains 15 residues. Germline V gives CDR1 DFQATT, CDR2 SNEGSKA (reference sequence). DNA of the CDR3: TGCAGTGCTAGGAGCGGGAGGGCGAACACCGGGGAGCTGTTTTTT. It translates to CSARSGRANTGELFF.

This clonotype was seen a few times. CDR3 nucleotides: TGCAGCGTTGTAGAACAGGTGCAGAGTGAGCAGTTCTTC. Residues: CSVVEQVQSEQFF. V is TRBV29-1 and J is TRBJ2-1; TRBD1 is a possible D gene (5 bases). Germline CDR1 is SQVTM and CDR2 is ANQGSEA. The CDR3 totals 13 residues. With 4 bases removed from V and 9 bases from J, the gap between germline ends came to 16 bases.

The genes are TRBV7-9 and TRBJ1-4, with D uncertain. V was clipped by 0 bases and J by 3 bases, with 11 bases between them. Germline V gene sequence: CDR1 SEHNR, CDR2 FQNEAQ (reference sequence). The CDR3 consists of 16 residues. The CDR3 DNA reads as TGTGCCAGCAGCTTAGCCAGGTCGGACCCTAATGAAAAACTGTTTTTT. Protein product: CASSLARSDPNEKLFF.

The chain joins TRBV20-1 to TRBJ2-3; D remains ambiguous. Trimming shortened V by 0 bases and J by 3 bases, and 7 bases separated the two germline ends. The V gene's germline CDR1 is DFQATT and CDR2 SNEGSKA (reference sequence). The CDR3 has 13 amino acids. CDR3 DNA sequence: TGCAGTGCTAGAGACGTTGGGACAGATACGCAGTATTTT. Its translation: CSARDVGTDTQYF.

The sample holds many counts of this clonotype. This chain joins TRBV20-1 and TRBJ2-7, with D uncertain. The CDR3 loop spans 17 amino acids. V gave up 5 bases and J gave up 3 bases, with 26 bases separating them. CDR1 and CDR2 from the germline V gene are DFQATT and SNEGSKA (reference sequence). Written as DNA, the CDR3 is TGCAGTGCTCAAGACCCGGTTTTGGGGTCTGATGTCTACGAGCAGTACTTC. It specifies CSAQDPVLGSDVYEQYF.

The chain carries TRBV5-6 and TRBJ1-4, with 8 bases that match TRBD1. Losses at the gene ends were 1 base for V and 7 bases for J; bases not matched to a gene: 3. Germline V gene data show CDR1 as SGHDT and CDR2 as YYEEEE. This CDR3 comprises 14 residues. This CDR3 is CASSLQGAFEKLFF. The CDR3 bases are TGTGCCAGCAGCTTGCAGGGGGCATTTGAAAAACTGTTTTTT.

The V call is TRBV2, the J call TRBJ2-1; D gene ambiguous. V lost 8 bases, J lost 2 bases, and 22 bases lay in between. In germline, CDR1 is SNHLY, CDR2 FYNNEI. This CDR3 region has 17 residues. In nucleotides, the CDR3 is TGTGCCAGCGCCCTGACGACCGGCCGCCTGACCTACAATGAGCAGTTCTTC. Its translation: CASALTTGRLTYNEQFF.

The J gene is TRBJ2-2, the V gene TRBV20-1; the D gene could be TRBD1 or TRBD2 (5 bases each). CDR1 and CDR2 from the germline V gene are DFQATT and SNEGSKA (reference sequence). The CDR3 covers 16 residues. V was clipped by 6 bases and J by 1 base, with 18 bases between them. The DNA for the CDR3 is TGCAGTGCCACCCCACTAGTGAGGGGGAACACCGGGGAGCTGTTTTTT. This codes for CSATPLVRGNTGELFF.

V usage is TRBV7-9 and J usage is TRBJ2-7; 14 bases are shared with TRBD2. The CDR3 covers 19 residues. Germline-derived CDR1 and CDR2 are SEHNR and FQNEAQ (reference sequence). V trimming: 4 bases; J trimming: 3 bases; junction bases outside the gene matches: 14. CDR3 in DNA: TGTGCCAGCAGCTCGACCCTAGGGACTAGCGGGAGCTGGGGCTACGAGCAGTACTTC. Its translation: CASSSTLGTSGSWGYEQYF.

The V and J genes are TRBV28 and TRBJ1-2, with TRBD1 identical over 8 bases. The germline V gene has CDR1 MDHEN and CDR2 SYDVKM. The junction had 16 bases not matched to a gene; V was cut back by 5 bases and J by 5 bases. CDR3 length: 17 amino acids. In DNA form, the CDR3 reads TGTGCCAGCAGTAGGGATACCGGGACAGGCATAACTTATGGCTACACCTTC. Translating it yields CASSRDTGTGITYGYTF.

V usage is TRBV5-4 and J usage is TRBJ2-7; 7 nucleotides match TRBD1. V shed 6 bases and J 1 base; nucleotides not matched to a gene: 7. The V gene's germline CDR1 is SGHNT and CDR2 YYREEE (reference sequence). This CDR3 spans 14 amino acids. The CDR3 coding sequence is TGTGCCAGCAAACAGGGGACAACTTCCTACGAGCAGTACTTC. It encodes CASKQGTTSYEQYF.